One sample yielded the 17 T cell receptor beta chains listed below, sequenced in a study of radiation and T cells in renal cell carcinoma (dated by TCRdb to the early 2020s). The sample's time point label, decoded: blood 2 weeks post-SBRT. In the paper's terms, the treatment or condition label means: 15 Gy SBRT to primary tumor, nephrectomy 4 weeks later. Receptors were amplified or captured by the immunoSEQ multiplex PCR assay. The immuneACCESS repertoire file appears here via TCRdb, limited to in-frame rearrangements. These files lack a portion of the clones; in checked studies, under half of the deficit traces to unresolved V genes, and the cause of the others is not known. The sample table shows roughly 150,000 clones, and about 91% are seen once. The ten top clones hold 13% of the sample. Here the sequenced sample was blood, taken from a patient whose treatment included radiotherapy and nephrectomy. These receptors all come from a woman aged 50 to 65 with renal cell carcinoma.

The chain uses TRBV19 and TRBJ2-3, with TRBD1 identical over 7 bases. With 7 bases clipped from V and 2 bases from J, the junction kept 3 bases outside the gene matches. Germline V gene sequence: CDR1 LNHDA, CDR2 SQIVND (reference sequence). This CDR3 region has 13 residues. CDR3 coding DNA: TGTGCCAGTATTGACAGGGCCACAGATACGCAGTATTTT. Translating gives CASIDRATDTQYF. The variable domain in full, with the rest retrieved from reference TRBV19 and TRBJ2-3, is DGGITQSPKYLFRKEGQNVTLSCEQNLNHDAMYWYRQDPGQGLRLIYYSQIVNDFQKGDIAEGYSVSREKKESFPLTVTSAQKNPTAFYLCASIDRATDTQYFGPGTRLTVL.

The chain joins TRBV11-3 to TRBJ2-1; TRBD2 matches at 8 bases. The CDR3 totals 15 residues. V lost 1 base and J lost 8; bases outside the gene matches: 7. Germline CDR1 and CDR2: SGHNT and YENEEA. DNA for the CDR3: TGTGCCAGCAGCTTAGCTAACGGGGGGGCCTATGAGCAGTTCTTC. Translating it yields CASSLANGGAYEQFF.

This clone came up once. V gene TRBV4-1 combines with J gene TRBJ1-2; 10 bases are a match to TRBD1. Germline V lookup: CDR1 MGHRA, CDR2 YSYEKL. The V gene end was trimmed by 2 bases and the J gene end by 7 bases; junction bases not matched to a gene: 7. There are 15 residues in the CDR3. The CDR3 here is CASSQPGQGSIGYTF. The CDR3 nucleotides are TGCGCCAGCAGCCAACCGGGACAGGGGAGTATTGGCTACACCTTC.

The chain is built from TRBV6-1 and TRBJ1-6; D is unresolved. Germline V gene lookup returns CDR1 MNHNS and CDR2 SASEGT. V gave up 0 bases and J gave up 6 bases, with 12 bases separating them. This CDR3 is built from 16 residues. CDR3 region: CASSEALYLSNSPLHF. For the CDR3, the DNA is TGTGCCAGCAGTGAAGCGCTATACTTAAGTAATTCACCCCTCCACTTT.

A few counts support this clone. This chain uses TRBV19 with TRBJ1-4; D may be TRBD1 (6 bases). Trimming removed 1 base at V and 3 bases at J, with 15 bases between. This CDR3 spans 17 amino acids. The V gene's germline CDR1 is LNHDA and CDR2 SQIVND (reference sequence). The DNA of the CDR3 is TGTGCCAGTAGTATAGCACAGGGAGGAGGATCTAATGAAAAACTGTTTTTT. This translates into CASSIAQGGGSNEKLFF.

This clone was seen just once. The chain uses TRBV7-2 and TRBJ2-7; TRBD1 might be the D (6 bases). Per germline, CDR1 SGHTA and CDR2 FQGNSA. This CDR3 comprises 14 residues. Between the trimmed V and J ends, which lost 5 bases and 3 bases, there was a span of 14 bases. Here the CDR3 reads CASSPTDSLYEQYF. The CDR3 DNA reads TGTGCCAGCAGCCCCACGGACAGTCTCTACGAGCAGTACTTC.

This chain links TRBV7-9 with TRBJ2-3; 8 bases are shared with TRBD2. Per germline, CDR1 SEHNR and CDR2 FQNEAQ (reference sequence). The V gene end was trimmed by 11 bases and the J gene end by 4 bases; junction bases not matched to a gene: 8. The CDR3 is 13 amino acids. The CDR3 reads CASGTGGPDTQYF. DNA for the CDR3: TGTGCCTCCGGGACGGGGGGGCCAGATACGCAGTATTTT.

The chain couples TRBV4-1 to TRBJ1-2; D not resolved. CDR3 length equals 16 residues. Per the germline V gene, CDR1 is MGHRA and CDR2 is YSYEKL. V was pared by 0 bases and J by 8 bases, with 19 bases between. In DNA form, the CDR3 reads TGCGCCAGCAGCCAAGAGGAGTCGGGATCCAGGAGGGGCTACACCTTC. Its protein is CASSQEESGSRRGYTF.

The chain carries TRBV19 and TRBJ1-1; D not certain. V lost 3 bases and J 0 bases, leaving 11 bases between the germline ends. The CDR3 has 15 residues. Looked up from germline, CDR1 is LNHDA and CDR2 is SQIVND (reference sequence). The CDR3 loop reads CASSIGENMNTEAFF. CDR3 DNA sequence: TGTGCCAGTAGTATCGGAGAGAACATGAACACTGAAGCTTTCTTT.

This chain links TRBV5-1 with TRBJ2-7, with D possibly TRBD2 on 6 matching bases. V was shortened by 0 bases and J by 5 bases, with 6 bases between the two germline ends. Germline-derived CDR1 and CDR2 are SGHRS and YFSETQ. CDR3 length: 12 amino acids. CDR3 sequence (DNA): TGCGCCAGCAGCTTGGCTAGCGACGAGCAGTACTTC. Its protein is CASSLASDEQYF.

This clone appeared once. The chain carries TRBV6-6 and TRBJ1-5; D unclear. Deletions cut 5 bases from V and 5 bases from J, with 7 bases between. This CDR3 is built from 12 residues. From germline, CDR1 is MNHNY and CDR2 SVGAGI (reference sequence). CDR3 nucleotides: TGTGCCAGCAGTCCCCTCTATCAGCCCCAGCATTTT. The encoded protein is CASSPLYQPQHF.

This chain links TRBV2 with TRBJ2-2, with D possibly TRBD1 on 6 matching bases. Trimming removed 2 bases from V and 2 bases from J, with 9 bases in between. Germline V gene data show CDR1 as SNHLY and CDR2 as FYNNEI. The CDR3 contains 15 residues. The CDR3: CASSERRGNTGELFF. CDR3 in DNA: TGTGCCAGCAGTGAACGCAGGGGTAACACCGGGGAGCTGTTTTTT.

The CDR3 DNA reads TGTGCCAGCACCGAGACAGGGACGGACGAGCAGTACTTC. Its translation: CASTETGTDEQYF. The chain carries TRBV6-5 and TRBJ2-7; 7 bases are a match to TRBD1. Germline trimming cut 7 bases from V and 5 bases from J; bases unmatched to any gene: 8. Per the germline V gene, CDR1 is MNHEY and CDR2 is SVGAGI. This CDR3 is built from 13 residues.

This chain uses TRBV7-2 with TRBJ1-1, with a tentative D call TRBD1 (5 bases). Germline assignment: CDR1 SGHTA and CDR2 FQGNSA. V was trimmed by 2 bases and J by 1 base, leaving 11 bases between them. The CDR3 spans 15 residues. DNA of the CDR3: TGTGCCAGCAGCTTATCTTCCGGGGCGAACACTGAAGCTTTCTTT. This translates into CASSLSSGANTEAFF.

The rearrangement joins TRBV15 to TRBJ2-5; D gene ambiguous. Trimming took 6 bases from V and 4 from J, leaving 9 bases between them. Germline V gene sequence: CDR1 LNHNV, CDR2 YYDKDF (reference sequence). CDR3 length equals 12 residues. CDR3 in amino acids: CATRSSVETQYF. The DNA of the CDR3 is TGTGCCACCAGGTCGAGTGTAGAGACCCAGTACTTC.

The chain employs TRBV6-5 and TRBJ2-5, with 7 bases that match TRBD2. Germline lookup yields CDR1 MNHEY and CDR2 SVGAGI. CDR3 length equals 13 residues. The V gene end was trimmed by 6 bases and the J gene end by 4 bases; junction bases not matched to a gene: 5. The CDR3 coding sequence is TGTGCCAGCAGACACACGGGGGGAGAGACCCAGTACTTC. Its translation: CASRHTGGETQYF.

This rearrangement joins TRBV18 to TRBJ2-7, with D maybe TRBD1 (5 bases). The V end was cut by 2 bases, the J end by 3 bases, with 11 bases between. Germline values: CDR1 KGHSH, CDR2 LQKENI. CDR3 size: 14 residues. The CDR3 here is CASSPSTGLYEQYF. The CDR3 nucleotides are TGTGCCAGCTCACCATCCACAGGCCTCTACGAGCAGTACTTC.